This T cell receptor (beta chain) was sequenced in a study of CD8+ T cells in alopecia areata. The overall study: At a dose of 5 to 10 mg twice daily, oral tofacitinib was given to treated patients.

Treatment: oral pan-JAK inhibitor, 5-10 mg twice daily. cDNA prepared by RNA extraction and subsequent reverse transcription served as the template for sequencing. Assay used: immunoSEQ multiplex PCR; TCRdb lists only in-frame clones, some missing. The sample includes about 200,000 clones, 30% to 40% of them seen just once. Comment on this clone: Its antigen is currently unknown.

V lost 5 bases, J lost 4 bases, and 17 bases lay in between. The CDR3 totals 15 residues. Germline lookup yields CDR1 MNHEY and CDR2 SVGAGI. Findings and caveats of the study: There were many expanded lesional clones persisting in scalp and blood during tofacitinib. Mice showed clearer TCR sharing than patients did, a gap that was possibly HLA-related.

This receptor was obtained from a human donor with alopecia areata. The sequencing used CD4+ T cells sorted from blood, collected at approximately week 30, from a patient treated with tofacitinib. This chain joins TRBV6-5 and TRBJ1-2; the D gene is possibly TRBD1 (5 bases). The CDR3 sequence is CASSPLLTGSYGYTF. CDR3 nucleotide sequence: TGTGCCAGCAGTCCCCTGCTTACAGGCAGCTATGGCTACACCTTC.